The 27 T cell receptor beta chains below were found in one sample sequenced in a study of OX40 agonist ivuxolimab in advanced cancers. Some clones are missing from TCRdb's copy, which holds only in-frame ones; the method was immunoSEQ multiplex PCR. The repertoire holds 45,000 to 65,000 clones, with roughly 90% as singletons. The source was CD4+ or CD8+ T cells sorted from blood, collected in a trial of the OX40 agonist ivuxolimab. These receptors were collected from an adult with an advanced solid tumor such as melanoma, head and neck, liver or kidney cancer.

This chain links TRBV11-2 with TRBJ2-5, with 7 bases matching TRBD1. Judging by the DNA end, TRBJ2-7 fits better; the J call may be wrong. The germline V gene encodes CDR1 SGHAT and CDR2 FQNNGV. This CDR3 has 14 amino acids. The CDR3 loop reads CASSAGGRAYEQYF. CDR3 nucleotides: TGTGCCAGCAGCGCAGGGGGTAGGGCCTACGAGCAGTACTTC.

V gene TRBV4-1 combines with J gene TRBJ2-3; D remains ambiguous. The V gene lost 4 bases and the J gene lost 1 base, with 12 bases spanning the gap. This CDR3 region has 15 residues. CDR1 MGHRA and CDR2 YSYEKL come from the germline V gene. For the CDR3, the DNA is TGCGCCAGCAGCCCGTCGGTAATTCGCACAGATACGCAGTATTTT. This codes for CASSPSVIRTDTQYF.

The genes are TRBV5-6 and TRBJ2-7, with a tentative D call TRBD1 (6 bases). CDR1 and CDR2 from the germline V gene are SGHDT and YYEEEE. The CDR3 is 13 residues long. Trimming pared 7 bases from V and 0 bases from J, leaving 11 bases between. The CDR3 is CASHWGLSYEQYF. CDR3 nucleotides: TGTGCCAGCCACTGGGGGCTCTCCTACGAGCAGTACTTC.

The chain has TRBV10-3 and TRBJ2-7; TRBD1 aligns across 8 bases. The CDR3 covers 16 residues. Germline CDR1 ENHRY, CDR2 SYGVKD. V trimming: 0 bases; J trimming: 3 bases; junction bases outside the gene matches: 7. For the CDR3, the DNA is TGTGCCATCAGTGAGTCGATACAGGGGGGTCTCTACGAGCAGTACTTC. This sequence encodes CAISESIQGGLYEQYF.

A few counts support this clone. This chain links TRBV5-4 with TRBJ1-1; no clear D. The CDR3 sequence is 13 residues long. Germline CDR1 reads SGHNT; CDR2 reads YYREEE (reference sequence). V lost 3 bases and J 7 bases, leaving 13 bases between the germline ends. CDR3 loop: CASSSTPSFEAFF. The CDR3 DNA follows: TGTGCCAGCAGCTCTACCCCCTCCTTTGAAGCTTTCTTT.

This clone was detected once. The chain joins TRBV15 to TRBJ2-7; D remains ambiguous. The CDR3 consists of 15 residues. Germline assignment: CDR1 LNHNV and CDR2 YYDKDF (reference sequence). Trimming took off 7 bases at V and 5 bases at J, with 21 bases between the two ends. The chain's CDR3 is CATIVTGPIPHEQYF. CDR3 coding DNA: TGTGCCACCATCGTAACCGGCCCTATCCCGCACGAGCAGTACTTC. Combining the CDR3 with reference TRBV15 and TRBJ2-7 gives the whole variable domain DAMVIQNPRYQVTQFGKPVTLSCSQTLNHNVMYWYQQKSSQAPKLLFHYYDKDFNNEADTPDNFQSRRPNTSFCFLDIRSPGLGDTAMYLCATIVTGPIPHEQYFGPGTRLTVT.

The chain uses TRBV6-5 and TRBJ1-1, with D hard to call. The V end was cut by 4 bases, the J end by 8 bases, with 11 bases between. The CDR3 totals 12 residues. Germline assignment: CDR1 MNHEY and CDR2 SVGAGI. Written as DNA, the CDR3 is TGTGCCAGCAGTTTTCTCGGGCTAGAAGCTTTCTTT. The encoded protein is CASSFLGLEAFF.

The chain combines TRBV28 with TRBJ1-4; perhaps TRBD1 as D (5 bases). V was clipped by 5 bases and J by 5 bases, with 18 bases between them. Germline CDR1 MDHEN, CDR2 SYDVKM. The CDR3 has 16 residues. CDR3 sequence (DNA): TGTGCCAGCAGTGAGGAAAGGGGTCCTCAAAATGAAAAACTGTTTTTT. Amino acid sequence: CASSEERGPQNEKLFF.

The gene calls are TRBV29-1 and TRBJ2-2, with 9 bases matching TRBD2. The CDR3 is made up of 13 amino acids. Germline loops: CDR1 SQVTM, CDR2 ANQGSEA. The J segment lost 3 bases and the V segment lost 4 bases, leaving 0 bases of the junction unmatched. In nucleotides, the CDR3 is TGCAGCGTTGGACTAGCGGACACCGGGGAGCTGTTTTTT. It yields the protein CSVGLADTGELFF.

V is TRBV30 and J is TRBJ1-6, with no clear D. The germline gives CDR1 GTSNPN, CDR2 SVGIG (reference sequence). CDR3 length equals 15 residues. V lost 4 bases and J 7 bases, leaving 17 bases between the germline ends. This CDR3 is CAWNIPLDVNSPLHF. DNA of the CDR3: TGTGCCTGGAATATTCCCCTGGATGTCAATTCACCCCTCCACTTT.

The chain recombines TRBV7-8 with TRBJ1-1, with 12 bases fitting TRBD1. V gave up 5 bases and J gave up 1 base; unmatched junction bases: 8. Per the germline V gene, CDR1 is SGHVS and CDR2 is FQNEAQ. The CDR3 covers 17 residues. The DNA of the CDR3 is TGTGCCAGCAGCCATGCGGGACAGGGGGCGCCGAACACTGAAGCTTTCTTT. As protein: CASSHAGQGAPNTEAFF.

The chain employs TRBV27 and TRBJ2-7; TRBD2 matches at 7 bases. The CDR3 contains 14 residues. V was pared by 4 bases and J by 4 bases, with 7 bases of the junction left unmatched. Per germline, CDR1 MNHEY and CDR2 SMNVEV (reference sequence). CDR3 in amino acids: CASSYAGVTYEQYF. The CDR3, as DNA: TGTGCCAGCAGTTACGCGGGAGTAACTTACGAGCAGTACTTC.

This chain's CDR3 is CASSLERRLWEYEQYF. CDR3 nucleotide sequence: TGTGCCAGCAGCTTGGAGAGACGCCTTTGGGAGTACGAGCAGTACTTC. This chain connects TRBV5-5 to TRBJ2-7, with TRBD2 as a possible D gene (5 bases). The germline CDR1 and CDR2 sequences are SGHKS and YYEKEE (reference sequence). This CDR3 is built from 16 residues. Trimming removed 0 bases from V and 4 bases from J, with 17 bases in between.

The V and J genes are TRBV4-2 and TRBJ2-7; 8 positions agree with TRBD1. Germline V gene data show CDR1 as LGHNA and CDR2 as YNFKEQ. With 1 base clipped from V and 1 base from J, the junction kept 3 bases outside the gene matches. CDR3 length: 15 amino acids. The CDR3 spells CASSQVTGGSYEQYF. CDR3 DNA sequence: TGTGCCAGCAGCCAAGTCACAGGGGGTTCCTACGAGCAGTACTTC.

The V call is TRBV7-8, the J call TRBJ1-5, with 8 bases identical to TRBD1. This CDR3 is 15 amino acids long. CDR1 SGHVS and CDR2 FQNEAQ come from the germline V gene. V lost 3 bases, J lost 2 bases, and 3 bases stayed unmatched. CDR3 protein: CASSFETGGNQPQHF. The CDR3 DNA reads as TGTGCCAGCAGCTTTGAGACAGGGGGCAATCAGCCCCAGCATTTT.

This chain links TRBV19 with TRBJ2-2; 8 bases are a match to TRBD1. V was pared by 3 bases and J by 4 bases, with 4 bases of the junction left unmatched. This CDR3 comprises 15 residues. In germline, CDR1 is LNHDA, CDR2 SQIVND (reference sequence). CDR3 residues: CASSIGDRSTGELFF. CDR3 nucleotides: TGTGCCAGTAGTATCGGGGACAGGAGCACCGGGGAGCTGTTTTTT.

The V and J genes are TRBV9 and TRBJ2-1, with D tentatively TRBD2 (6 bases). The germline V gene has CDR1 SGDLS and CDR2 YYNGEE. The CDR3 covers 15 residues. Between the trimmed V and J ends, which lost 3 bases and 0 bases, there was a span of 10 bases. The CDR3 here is CASSGGASSYNEQFF. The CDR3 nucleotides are TGTGCCAGCAGCGGCGGGGCAAGCTCCTACAATGAGCAGTTCTTC.

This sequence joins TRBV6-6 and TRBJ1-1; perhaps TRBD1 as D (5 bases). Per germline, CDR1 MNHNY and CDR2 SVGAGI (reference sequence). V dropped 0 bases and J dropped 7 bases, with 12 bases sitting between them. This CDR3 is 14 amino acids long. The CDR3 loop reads CASSYSNRGGEAFF. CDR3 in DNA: TGTGCCAGCAGTTACTCGAATCGGGGCGGTGAAGCTTTCTTT.

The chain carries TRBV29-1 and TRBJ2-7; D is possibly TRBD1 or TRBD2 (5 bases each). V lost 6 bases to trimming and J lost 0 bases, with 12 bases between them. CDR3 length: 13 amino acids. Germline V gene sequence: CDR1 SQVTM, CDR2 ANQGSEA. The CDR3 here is CSVYKGSSYEQYF. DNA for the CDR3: TGCAGCGTGTACAAGGGGAGCTCCTACGAGCAGTACTTC.

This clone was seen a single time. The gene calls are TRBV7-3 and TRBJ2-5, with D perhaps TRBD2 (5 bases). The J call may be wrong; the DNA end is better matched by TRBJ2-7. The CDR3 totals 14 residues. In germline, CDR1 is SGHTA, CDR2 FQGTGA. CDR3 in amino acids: CASSLFSGSYEQYF. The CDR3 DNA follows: TGTGCCAGCAGCTTATTCTCGGGGTCCTACGAGCAGTACTTC.

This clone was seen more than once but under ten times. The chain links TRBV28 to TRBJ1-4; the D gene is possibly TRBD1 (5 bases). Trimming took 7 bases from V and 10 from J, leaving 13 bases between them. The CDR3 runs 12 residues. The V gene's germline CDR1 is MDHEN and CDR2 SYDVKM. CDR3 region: CASTPPRGKLFF. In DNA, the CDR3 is TGTGCCAGCACCCCCCCGAGGGGAAAACTGTTTTTT.

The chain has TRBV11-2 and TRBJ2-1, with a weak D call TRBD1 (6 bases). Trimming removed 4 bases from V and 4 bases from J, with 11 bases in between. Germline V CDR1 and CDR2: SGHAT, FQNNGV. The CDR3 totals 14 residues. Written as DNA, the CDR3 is TGTGCCAGCAGCTCAGGGGCAGGTTACAATGAGCAGTTCTTC. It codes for CASSSGAGYNEQFF. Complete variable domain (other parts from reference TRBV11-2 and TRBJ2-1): EAGVAQSPRYKIIEKRQSVAFWCNPISGHATLYWYQQILGQGPKLLIQFQNNGVVDDSQLPKDRFSAERLKGVDSTLKIQPAKLEDSAVYLCASSSGAGYNEQFFGPGTRLTVL.

For the CDR3, the DNA is TGTGCCAGCCATAGCCGGGGCACATGGAATTCACCCCTCCACTTT. Its protein is CASHSRGTWNSPLHF. The chain carries TRBV25-1 and TRBJ1-6; D might be TRBD1 (5 bases). Germline CDR1 MGHDK, CDR2 SYGVNS. This CDR3 is built from 15 residues. The V end lost 8 bases, the J end lost 7 bases, and 18 bases lay between the germline ends.

This CDR3 reads CASSPLGKAEQFF. DNA for the CDR3: TGTGCCAGCAGCCCCCTCGGGAAGGCTGAGCAGTTCTTC. The V and J genes are TRBV2 and TRBJ2-1, with TRBD2 as a possible D gene (5 bases). This CDR3 contains 13 residues. Between the trimmed V and J ends, which lost 6 bases and 9 bases, there was a span of 15 bases. Germline V lookup: CDR1 SNHLY, CDR2 FYNNEI.

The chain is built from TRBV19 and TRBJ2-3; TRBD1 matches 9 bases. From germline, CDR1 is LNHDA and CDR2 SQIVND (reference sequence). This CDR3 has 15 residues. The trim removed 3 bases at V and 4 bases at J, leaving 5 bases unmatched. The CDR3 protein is CASSITGGKADTQYF. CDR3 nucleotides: TGTGCCAGTAGTATCACAGGGGGCAAGGCAGATACGCAGTATTTT. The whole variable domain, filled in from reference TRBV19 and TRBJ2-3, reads DGGITQSPKYLFRKEGQNVTLSCEQNLNHDAMYWYRQDPGQGLRLIYYSQIVNDFQKGDIAEGYSVSREKKESFPLTVTSAQKNPTAFYLCASSITGGKADTQYFGPGTRLTVL.

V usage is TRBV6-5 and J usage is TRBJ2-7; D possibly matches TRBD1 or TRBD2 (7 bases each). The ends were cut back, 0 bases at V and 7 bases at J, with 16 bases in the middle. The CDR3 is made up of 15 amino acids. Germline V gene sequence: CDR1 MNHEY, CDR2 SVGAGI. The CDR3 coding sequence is TGTGCCAGCAGTTACTCGATGGGGGAGGGGGCAGAGCAGTACTTC. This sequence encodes CASSYSMGEGAEQYF.

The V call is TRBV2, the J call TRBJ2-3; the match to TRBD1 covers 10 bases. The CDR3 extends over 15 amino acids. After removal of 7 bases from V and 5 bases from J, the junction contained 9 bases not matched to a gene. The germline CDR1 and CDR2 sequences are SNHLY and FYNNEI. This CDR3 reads CASIEGTGAEDTQYF. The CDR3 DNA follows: TGTGCCAGCATTGAGGGGACAGGGGCTGAAGATACGCAGTATTTT.